Listed here are 30 T cell receptor beta chains from one sample, sequenced in a study of blood T cell repertoires in COVID-19. Generated by immunoSEQ multiplex PCR, the TCRdb table keeps only in-frame clones and is missing some. The sample lists roughly 250,000 clones; about 86% were seen once. Material for sequencing was peripheral blood. The receptors shown here come from a man aged 50-59 years with active or convalescent COVID-19.

This clone was observed a few times. The chain uses TRBV5-1 and TRBJ2-2; TRBD1 is a possible D gene (6 bases). V was trimmed by 3 bases and J by 4 bases, leaving 10 bases between them. CDR1 SGHRS and CDR2 YFSETQ come from the germline V gene. The CDR3 has 14 amino acids. The CDR3 sequence: CASSSQQGTGELFF. As DNA, the CDR3 is TGCGCCAGCAGCTCCCAACAGGGCACCGGGGAGCTGTTTTTT.

This sequence joins TRBV5-1 and TRBJ2-5, with TRBD1 matching 12 bases. Germline V gene sequence: CDR1 SGHRS, CDR2 YFSETQ. The J segment lost 4 bases and the V segment lost 0 bases, leaving 4 bases of the junction unmatched. CDR3 length: 16 amino acids. CDR3 amino acids: CASSLEGDRGRETQYF. In DNA, the CDR3 is TGCGCCAGCAGCTTGGAAGGGGACAGGGGGCGAGAGACCCAGTACTTC.

This clone has a count of ten or more. The V gene is TRBV25-1, the J gene TRBJ2-1, with TRBD2 matching 10 bases. Trimming removed 8 bases from V and 8 bases from J; junction bases left unmatched: 6. The CDR3 length is 13 residues. Germline CDR1 and CDR2: MGHDK and SYGVNS. The CDR3 reads CASLSGGADEQFF. The DNA of the CDR3 is TGTGCCAGCCTAAGCGGGGGGGCCGATGAGCAGTTCTTC.

The chain carries TRBV5-6 and TRBJ1-5; TRBD1 aligns across 8 bases. Germline trimming cut 4 bases from V and 7 bases from J; bases unmatched to any gene: 4. Germline lookup yields CDR1 SGHDT and CDR2 YYEEEE. This CDR3 is 13 amino acids long. The CDR3 is CASSQGANQPQHF. CDR3 DNA sequence: TGTGCCAGCAGCCAGGGGGCCAACCAGCCCCAGCATTTT.

The rearrangement joins TRBV6-6 to TRBJ1-4; unclear D gene. Trimming shortened V by 0 bases and J by 8 bases, and 13 bases separated the two germline ends. Germline V CDR1 and CDR2: MNHNY, SVGAGI (reference sequence). The CDR3 runs 15 residues. This chain's CDR3 is CASSYSAGSGEKLFF. Written as DNA, the CDR3 is TGTGCCAGCAGTTACTCGGCCGGGTCTGGAGAAAAACTGTTTTTT.

This chain joins TRBV15 and TRBJ2-7, with TRBD2 as a possible D gene (6 bases). V lost 5 bases and J 5 bases, leaving 16 bases between the germline ends. The CDR3 is made up of 14 amino acids. Germline values: CDR1 LNHNV, CDR2 YYDKDF (reference sequence). The CDR3 nucleotides are TGTGCCACCAGCCGGGAGCCTGTGACCCACGAGCAGTACTTC. Translated: CATSREPVTHEQYF.

The chain combines TRBV19 with TRBJ2-2; TRBD1 agrees at 12 bases. With V trimmed by 5 bases and J by 6 bases, 13 bases remained unmatched. The CDR3 is 18 amino acids. CDR1 LNHDA and CDR2 SQIVND come from the germline V gene (reference sequence). CDR3 in amino acids: CASSVSGTGGYQSGELFF. In DNA form, the CDR3 reads TGTGCCAGTAGTGTATCCGGGACAGGGGGCTATCAGTCCGGGGAGCTGTTTTTT.

The chain couples TRBV5-4 to TRBJ1-1; the D gene is possibly TRBD1 (5 bases). CDR1 and CDR2 (germline): SGHNT, YYREEE (reference sequence). This CDR3 has 15 residues. Trimming left V 3 bases short and J 4 bases short, with 16 bases between. The CDR3 sequence: CASSSPGGEGTEAFF. CDR3 sequence (DNA): TGTGCCAGCAGCTCACCCGGGGGTGAGGGCACTGAAGCTTTCTTT.

The gene calls are TRBV27 and TRBJ1-2, with 8 bases lining up with TRBD1. Germline V CDR1 and CDR2: MNHEY, SMNVEV (reference sequence). The trim removed 4 bases at V and 4 bases at J, leaving 5 bases unmatched. This CDR3 has 14 amino acids. CDR3 nucleotides: TGTGCCAGCAGTTCCCAGGGGGCGGGCTATGGCTACACCTTC. It yields the protein CASSSQGAGYGYTF.

This chain links TRBV14 with TRBJ2-1, with 8 bases fitting TRBD1. This CDR3 is 16 amino acids long. Trimming removed 0 bases from V and 9 bases from J; junction bases left unmatched: 10. CDR1 SGHDN and CDR2 FVKESK come from the germline V gene. The CDR3 here is CASSQDRGAGGIEQFF. The CDR3 nucleotides are TGTGCCAGCAGCCAAGATCGGGGTGCAGGGGGCATTGAGCAGTTCTTC.

The V and J genes are TRBV18 and TRBJ2-3, with D possibly matching TRBD2 (6 bases). The V end was cut by 6 bases, the J end by 5 bases, with 18 bases between. The CDR3 has 15 residues. Germline assignment: CDR1 KGHSH and CDR2 LQKENI. DNA of the CDR3: TGTGCCAGCTCTCCCCGCGAGAGGGGAGGAGATACGCAGTATTTT. It translates to CASSPRERGGDTQYF.

The rearrangement joins TRBV7-2 to TRBJ2-1; TRBD2 aligns across 11 bases. Germline CDR1 reads SGHTA; CDR2 reads FQGNSA. Losses at the gene ends were 5 bases for V and 5 bases for J; bases not matched to a gene: 5. This CDR3 contains 15 residues. The CDR3 DNA sequence: TGTGCCAGCAGCGCCATACTAGCGGGGGACAATGAGCAGTTCTTC. It translates to CASSAILAGDNEQFF.

The chain links TRBV29-1 to TRBJ2-3, with TRBD1 as a possible D gene (5 bases). V lost 1 base, J lost 4 bases, and 12 bases lay in between. The CDR3 contains 14 residues. Germline V lookup: CDR1 SQVTM, CDR2 ANQGSEA. The DNA for the CDR3 is TGCAGCGTTGAAGGGGTAGGGGCAGCAGATACGCAGTATTTT. Its translation is CSVEGVGAADTQYF.

The chain uses TRBV30 and TRBJ1-1; D is undetermined. V dropped 5 bases and J dropped 0 bases, with 7 bases sitting between them. The CDR3 contains 12 residues. Germline V CDR1 and CDR2: GTSNPN, SVGIG (reference sequence). The CDR3 bases are TGTGCCTGGGCCCCGGTGAACACTGAAGCTTTCTTT. Its protein is CAWAPVNTEAFF.

The chain has TRBV6-5 and TRBJ1-1; maybe TRBD1 (5 bases). Trimming stripped 4 bases from V and 1 base from J, with 7 bases between. The germline gives CDR1 MNHEY, CDR2 SVGAGI. There are 13 residues in the CDR3. The DNA for the CDR3 is TGTGCCAGCAGTTTGACAGAGAACACTGAAGCTTTCTTT. This translates into CASSLTENTEAFF.

The chain carries TRBV7-9 and TRBJ1-1, with D perhaps TRBD1 (5 bases). CDR1 is SEHNR and CDR2 is FQNEAQ in the germline V gene (reference sequence). V was cut by 6 bases and J by 5 bases, with 10 bases left in between. This CDR3 contains 12 residues. The CDR3 loop is CASSLPGTEAFF. The CDR3 nucleotides read TGTGCCAGCAGTCTACCAGGGACTGAAGCTTTCTTT.

CDR3 bases: TGTGCCAGCAGTTTTAGGAGGGCGGGGGAGCAGTACTTC. Its translation is CASSFRRAGEQYF. This chain uses TRBV12-3 or TRBV12-4 with TRBJ2-7, with D tentatively TRBD2 (6 bases). CDR3 size: 13 residues. V was pared by 3 bases and J by 7 bases, with 13 bases between.

This clone has a handful of counts. The chain has TRBV6-5 and TRBJ1-6, with D perhaps matching TRBD1 (6 bases). Trimming pared 6 bases from V and 7 bases from J, leaving 7 bases between. This CDR3 region has 12 residues. CDR1 and CDR2 from the germline V gene are MNHEY and SVGAGI. The CDR3, as DNA: TGTGCCAGCAGAACAGGGAATTCACCCCTCCACTTT. It is translated as CASRTGNSPLHF.

The V gene is TRBV11-1, the J gene TRBJ2-7, with D possibly TRBD1 on 5 matching bases. Germline V gene sequence: CDR1 SGHAT, CDR2 FQDESV (reference sequence). Trimming left V 4 bases short and J 6 bases short, with 19 bases between. There are 15 residues in the CDR3. This CDR3 reads CASSSRQKTTGEQYF. For the CDR3, the DNA is TGTGCCAGCAGCTCTCGACAGAAAACGACCGGCGAGCAGTACTTC.

The rearrangement joins TRBV9 to TRBJ1-6; TRBD1 is a possible D gene (6 bases). Trimming took off 0 bases at V and 5 bases at J, with 12 bases between the two ends. The germline CDR1 and CDR2 sequences are SGDLS and YYNGEE. The CDR3 totals 16 residues. CDR3 coding DNA: TGTGCCAGCAGCGTAGCGGGGCAGGGGAATAATTCACCCCTCCACTTT. Protein product: CASSVAGQGNNSPLHF.

This chain links TRBV19 with TRBJ1-5; 7 bases map to TRBD1. The CDR3 has 16 amino acids. Germline V gene data show CDR1 as LNHDA and CDR2 as SQIVND (reference sequence). V was clipped by 1 base and J by 1 base; unmatched bases: 4. CDR3 in amino acids: CASSIVRDRSNQPQHF. The CDR3 nucleotides are TGTGCCAGTAGTATAGTGCGGGACAGAAGCAATCAGCCCCAGCATTTT.

The chain combines TRBV28 with TRBJ2-3; 7 bases line up with TRBD2. Germline values: CDR1 MDHEN, CDR2 SYDVKM. The CDR3 contains 12 residues. V lost 8 bases, J lost 6 bases, and 5 bases stayed unmatched. This chain's CDR3 is CASGAGLDTQYF. DNA for the CDR3: TGTGCCAGCGGAGCGGGATTGGATACGCAGTATTTT.

The chain links TRBV28 to TRBJ1-5; 8 nucleotides agree with TRBD1. The CDR3 loop spans 14 amino acids. V gave up 5 bases and J gave up 6 bases; unmatched junction bases: 6. The germline V gene has CDR1 MDHEN and CDR2 SYDVKM. The CDR3 reads CASSQTGVAQPQHF. The CDR3 DNA follows: TGTGCCAGCAGTCAGACAGGGGTGGCTCAGCCCCAGCATTTT.

J is TRBJ2-3 and V is TRBV28; 9 bases agree with TRBD1. Looked up from germline, CDR1 is MDHEN and CDR2 is SYDVKM. V lost 8 bases, J lost 4 bases, and 4 bases stayed unmatched. The CDR3 runs to 13 residues. Written as DNA, the CDR3 is TGTGCCAGCGGACAGGGGCTGCCAGATACGCAGTATTTT. Protein: CASGQGLPDTQYF.

V is TRBV9 and J is TRBJ1-6, with D possibly TRBD1 on 6 matching bases. The V end lost 0 bases, the J end lost 7 bases, and 11 bases lay between the germline ends. This CDR3 has 15 amino acids. Germline loops: CDR1 SGDLS, CDR2 YYNGEE. The CDR3, as DNA: TGTGCCAGCAGCGTAGCTACAGGGAACAATTCACCCCTCCACTTT. Translation: CASSVATGNNSPLHF. Together with reference TRBV9 and TRBJ1-6, the CDR3 gives the full variable domain: DSGVTQTPKHLITATGQRVTLRCSPRSGDLSVYWYQQSLDQGLQFLIQYYNGEERAKGNILERFSAQQFPDLHSELNLSSLELGDSALYFCASSVATGNNSPLHFGNGTRLTVT.

This CDR3 reads CASSLGTGRDYGYTF. CDR3 coding DNA: TGTGCCAGTAGTCTGGGGACAGGGAGGGACTATGGCTACACCTTC. The V call is TRBV19, the J call TRBJ1-2; TRBD1 aligns across 9 bases. V gave up 5 bases and J gave up 3 bases; unmatched junction bases: 7. The CDR3 extends over 15 amino acids. Germline V gene data show CDR1 as LNHDA and CDR2 as SQIVND (reference sequence).

The chain couples TRBV18 to TRBJ1-5; TRBD1 matches at 8 bases. Germline CDR1 reads KGHSH; CDR2 reads LQKENI. The CDR3 spans 15 residues. Trimming cost V 4 bases and J 3 bases; bases outside gene matches: 5. The CDR3 nucleotides read TGTGCCAGCTCACAAGGCAGGGGGCCCAATCAGCCCCAGCATTTT. It translates to CASSQGRGPNQPQHF.

This chain joins TRBV14 and TRBJ1-2; D not certain. Per germline, CDR1 SGHDN and CDR2 FVKESK. The CDR3 sequence is 14 residues long. V was shortened by 0 bases and J by 4 bases, with 9 bases between the two germline ends. CDR3 region: CASSQDFRGYGYTF. The CDR3 DNA is TGTGCCAGCAGCCAAGATTTCCGGGGCTATGGCTACACCTTC. Based on the CDR3 plus reference TRBV14 and TRBJ1-2, the full variable domain is EAGVTQFPSHSVIEKGQTVTLRCDPISGHDNLYWYRRVMGKEIKFLLHFVKESKQDESGMPNNRFLAERTGGTYSTLKVQPAELEDSGVYFCASSQDFRGYGYTFGSGTRLTVV.

This clone has more than one count but fewer than ten. This rearrangement joins TRBV19 to TRBJ1-5; D remains unclear. The V end was cut by 4 bases, the J end by 3 bases, with 13 bases between. The germline gives CDR1 LNHDA, CDR2 SQIVND (reference sequence). The CDR3 runs to 15 residues. The CDR3 loop is CASSRTSAANQPQHF. The DNA of the CDR3 is TGTGCCAGTAGTAGGACTTCGGCGGCCAATCAGCCCCAGCATTTT.

The gene calls are TRBV5-5 and TRBJ1-4; TRBD1 might be the D (6 bases). Looked up from germline, CDR1 is SGHKS and CDR2 is YYEKEE (reference sequence). Trimming pared 5 bases from V and 2 bases from J, leaving 10 bases between. There are 14 residues in the CDR3. The CDR3 loop is CASSRDTTNEKLFF. CDR3 DNA: TGTGCCAGCAGTCGGGACACGACTAATGAAAAACTGTTTTTT.